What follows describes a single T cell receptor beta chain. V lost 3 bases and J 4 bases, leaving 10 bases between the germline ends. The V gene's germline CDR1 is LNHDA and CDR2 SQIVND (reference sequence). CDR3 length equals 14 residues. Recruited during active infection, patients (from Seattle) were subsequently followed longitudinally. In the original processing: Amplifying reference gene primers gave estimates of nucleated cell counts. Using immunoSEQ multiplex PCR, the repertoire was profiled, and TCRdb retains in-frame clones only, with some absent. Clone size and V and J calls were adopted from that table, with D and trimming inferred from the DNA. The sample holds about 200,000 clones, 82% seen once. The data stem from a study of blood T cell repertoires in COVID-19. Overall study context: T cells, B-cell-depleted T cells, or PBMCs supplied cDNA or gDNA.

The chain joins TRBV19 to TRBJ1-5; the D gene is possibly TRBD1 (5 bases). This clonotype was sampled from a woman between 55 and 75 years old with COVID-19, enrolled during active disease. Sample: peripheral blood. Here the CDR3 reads CASSMRRGNQPQHF. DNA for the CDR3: TGTGCCAGTAGTATGCGGAGGGGAAATCAGCCCCAGCATTTT.